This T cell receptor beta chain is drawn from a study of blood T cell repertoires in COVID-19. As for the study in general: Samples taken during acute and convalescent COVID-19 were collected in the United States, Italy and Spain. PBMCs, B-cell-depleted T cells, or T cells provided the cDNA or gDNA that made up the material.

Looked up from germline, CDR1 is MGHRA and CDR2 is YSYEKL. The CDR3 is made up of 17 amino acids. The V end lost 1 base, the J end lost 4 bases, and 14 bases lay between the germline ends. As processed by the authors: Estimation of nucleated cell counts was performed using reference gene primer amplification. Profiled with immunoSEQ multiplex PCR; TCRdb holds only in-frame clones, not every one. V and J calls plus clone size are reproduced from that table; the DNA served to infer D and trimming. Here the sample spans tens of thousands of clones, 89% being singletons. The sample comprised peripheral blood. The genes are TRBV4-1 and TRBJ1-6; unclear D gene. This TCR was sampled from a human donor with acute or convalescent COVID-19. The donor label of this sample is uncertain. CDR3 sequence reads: CASSQVYPPGYNSPLHF. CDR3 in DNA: TGCGCCAGCAGCCAAGTCTACCCACCGGGGTATAATTCACCCCTCCACTTT.